This T cell receptor beta chain stems from a study of blood T cell repertoires in COVID-19. Looking at the study overall: Researchers got acute and convalescent COVID-19 samples from the United States, Italy and Spain.

CDR3 length: 19 residues. V shed 1 base, J shed 6 bases, and the junction held 13 bases outside the gene matches. CDR1 KGHSH and CDR2 LQKENI come from the germline V gene. This clone was counted once. In the source study's methods: For nucleated cells, counts were estimated from reference gene primer amplification. Here immunoSEQ multiplex PCR was the method, and the copy in TCRdb shows in-frame clones only, minus some. That table supplies the V and J calls and clone size; D and trimming were determined from the DNA. The data show hundreds of thousands of clones, just under 85% seen once. The source of this sequence is a woman over 75 with acute or convalescent COVID-19. The chain couples TRBV18 to TRBJ2-3, with 13 bases that match TRBD2. Source material: peripheral blood. CDR3 region: CASSPLGLAGRTGRDTQYF. DNA of the CDR3: TGTGCCAGCTCACCACTGGGACTAGCGGGGCGCACGGGAAGGGATACGCAGTATTTT.